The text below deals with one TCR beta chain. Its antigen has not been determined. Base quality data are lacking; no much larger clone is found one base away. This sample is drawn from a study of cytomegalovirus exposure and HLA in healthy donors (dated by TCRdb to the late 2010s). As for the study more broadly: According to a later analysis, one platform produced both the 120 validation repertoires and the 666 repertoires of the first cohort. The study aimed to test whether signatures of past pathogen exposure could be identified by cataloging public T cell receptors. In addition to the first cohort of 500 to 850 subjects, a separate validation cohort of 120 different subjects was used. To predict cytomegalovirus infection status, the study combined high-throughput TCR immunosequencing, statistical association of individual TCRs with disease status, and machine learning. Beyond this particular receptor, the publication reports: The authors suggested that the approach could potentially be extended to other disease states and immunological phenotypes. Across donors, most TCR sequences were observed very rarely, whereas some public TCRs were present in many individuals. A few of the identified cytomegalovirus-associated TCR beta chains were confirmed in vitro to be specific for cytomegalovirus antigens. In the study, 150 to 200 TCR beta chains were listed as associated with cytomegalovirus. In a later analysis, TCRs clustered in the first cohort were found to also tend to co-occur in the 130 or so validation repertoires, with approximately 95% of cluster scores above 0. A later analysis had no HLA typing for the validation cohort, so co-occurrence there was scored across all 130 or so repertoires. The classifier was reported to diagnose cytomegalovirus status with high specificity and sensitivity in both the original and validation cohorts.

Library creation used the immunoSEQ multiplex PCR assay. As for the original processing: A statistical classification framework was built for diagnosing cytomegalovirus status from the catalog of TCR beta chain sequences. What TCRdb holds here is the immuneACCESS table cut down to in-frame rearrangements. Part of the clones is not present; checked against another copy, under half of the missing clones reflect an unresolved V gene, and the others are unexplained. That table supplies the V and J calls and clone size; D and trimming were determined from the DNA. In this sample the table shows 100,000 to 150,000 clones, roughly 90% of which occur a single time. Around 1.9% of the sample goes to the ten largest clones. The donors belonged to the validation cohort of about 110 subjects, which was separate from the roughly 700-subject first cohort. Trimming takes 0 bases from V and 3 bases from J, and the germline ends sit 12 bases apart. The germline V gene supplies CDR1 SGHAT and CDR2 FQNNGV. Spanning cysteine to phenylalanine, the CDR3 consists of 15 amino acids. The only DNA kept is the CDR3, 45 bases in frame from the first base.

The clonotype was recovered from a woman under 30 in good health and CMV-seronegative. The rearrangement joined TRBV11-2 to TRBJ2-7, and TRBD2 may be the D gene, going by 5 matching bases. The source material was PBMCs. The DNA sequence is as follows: TGTGCCAGCAGCTTAGAGTTAGCGAACCACTACGAGCAGTACTTC. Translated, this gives CASSLELANHYEQYF.